This TCR beta chain is from a study of CD8 T cells in Susac syndrome. The CDR3 runs 18 residues. The germline gives CDR1 SGHRS, CDR2 YFSETQ. Between the trimmed V and J ends, which lost 2 bases and 1 base, there was a span of 22 bases. It was with random hexamers that 0.5 to 1 ug RNA was reverse transcribed. MiXCR, run by TCRdb on the immunoSEQ multiplex PCR reads, gives a single entry per CDR3 protein. The table records 200,000 to 250,000 distinct CDR3 sequences, 94% of them present only once. This receptor was identified in a human donor with Susac syndrome. The sequencing sample was made of CD4+ T cells from PBMCs. J is TRBJ2-7 and V is TRBV5-1; maybe TRBD2 (5 bases). Here the CDR3 reads CASSLRGLVHGESYEQYF. The CDR3 DNA sequence: TGCGCCAGCAGCTTACGAGGGTTGGTCCACGGAGAGTCCTACGAGCAGTACTTC.